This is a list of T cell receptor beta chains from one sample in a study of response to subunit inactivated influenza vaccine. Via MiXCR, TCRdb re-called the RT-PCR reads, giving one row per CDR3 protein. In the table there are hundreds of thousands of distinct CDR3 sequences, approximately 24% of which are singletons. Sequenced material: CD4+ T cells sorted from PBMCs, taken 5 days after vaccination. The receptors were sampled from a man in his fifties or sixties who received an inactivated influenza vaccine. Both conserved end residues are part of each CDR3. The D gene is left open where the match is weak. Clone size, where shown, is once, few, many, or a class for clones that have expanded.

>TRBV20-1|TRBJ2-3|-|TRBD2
CSARDRLAGLTDTQYF
TGCAGTGCTAGAGATCGGCTAGCGGGGCTCACAGATACGCAGTATTTT
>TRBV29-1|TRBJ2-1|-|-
CSAPQGKNNEQFF
TGCAGCGCCCCCCAGGGGAAGAACAATGAGCAGTTCTTC
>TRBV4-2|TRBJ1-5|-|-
CASSQDAGTSDQPQHF
TGTGCCAGCAGCCAAGATGCTGGGACCTCGGATCAGCCCCAGCATTTT
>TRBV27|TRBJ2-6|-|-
CASSPPPGANVLTF
TGTGCCAGCAGCCCGCCGCCTGGGGCCAACGTCCTGACTTTC
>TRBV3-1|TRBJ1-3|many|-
CASSQVGNTIYF
TGTGCCAGCAGCCAAGTTGGAAACACCATATATTTT
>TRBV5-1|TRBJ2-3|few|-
CASRRAGLDTQYF
TGCGCCAGCAGACGTGCGGGGTTAGATACGCAGTATTTT
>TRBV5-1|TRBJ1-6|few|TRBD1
CASSLLQTGGNSPLHF
TGCGCCAGCAGCTTACTTCAGACAGGGGGCAATTCACCCCTCCACTTT
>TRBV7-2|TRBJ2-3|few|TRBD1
CASSSRQGTDTQYF
TGTGCCAGCAGCTCAAGACAGGGAACAGATACGCAGTATTTT
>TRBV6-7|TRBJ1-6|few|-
CASRPSPGHANSPLHF
TGTGCCAGCAGACCAAGCCCGGGACATGCTAATTCACCCCTCCACTTT
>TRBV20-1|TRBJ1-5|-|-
CSATPGGDSNQPQHF
TGCAGTGCTACCCCAGGAGGGGATAGCAATCAGCCCCAGCATTTT
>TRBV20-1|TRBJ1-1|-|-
CSVYFKGRHTEAFF
TGCAGTGTGTATTTTAAGGGAAGGCACACTGAAGCTTTCTTT
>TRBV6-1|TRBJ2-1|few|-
CASYGTPSYNEQFF
TGTGCCAGCTACGGGACCCCCTCCTACAATGAGCAGTTCTTC
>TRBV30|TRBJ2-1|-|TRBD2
CAWTPRGTRYYEQFF
TGTGCCTGGACCCCAAGGGGGACTAGGTACTATGAGCAGTTCTTC
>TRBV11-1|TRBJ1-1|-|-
CASSLVRTEAFF
TGTGCCAGCAGCTTAGTGAGGACTGAAGCTTTCTTT
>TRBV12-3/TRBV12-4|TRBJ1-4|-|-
CASSQYPEKLFF
TGTGCCAGCAGCCAATATCCGGAAAAACTGTTTTTT
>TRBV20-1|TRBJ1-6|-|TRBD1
CSVGQDNSYNSPLHF
TGCAGTGTAGGACAGGATAACTCCTATAATTCACCCCTCCACTTT
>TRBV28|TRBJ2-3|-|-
CASSLLARTDTQYF
TGTGCCAGCAGTTTATTGGCCCGCACAGATACGCAGTATTTT
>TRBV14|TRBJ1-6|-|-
CASSQVPLGDSPLHF
TGTGCCAGCAGCCAAGTTCCGTTGGGGGATTCACCCCTCCACTTT
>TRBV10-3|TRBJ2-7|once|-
CAISEVGQGHEQYF
TGTGCCATCAGTGAGGTGGGGCAAGGGCACGAGCAGTACTTC
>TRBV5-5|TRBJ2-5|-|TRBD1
CASSDRVYQETQYF
TGTGCCAGCAGCGACAGGGTCTACCAAGAGACCCAGTACTTC
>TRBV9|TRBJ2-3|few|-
CASSVDQRTDTQYF
TGTGCCAGCAGCGTAGACCAGCGCACAGATACGCAGTATTTT
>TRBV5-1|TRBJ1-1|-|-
CASSLVAEGTEAFF
TGCGCCAGCAGCTTGGTTGCAGAGGGAACTGAAGCTTTCTTT
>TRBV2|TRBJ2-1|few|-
CASLPSYNEQFF
TGTGCTAGCCTCCCCTCCTACAATGAGCAGTTCTTC
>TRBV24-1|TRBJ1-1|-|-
CATSDSNGEAFF
TGTGCCACCAGTGATTCAAACGGAGAAGCTTTCTTT
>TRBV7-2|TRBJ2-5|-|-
CASSSWEKETQYF
TGTGCCAGCAGCTCGTGGGAAAAAGAGACCCAGTACTTC
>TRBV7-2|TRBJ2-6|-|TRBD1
CASSLAPGTVFSGANVLTF
TGTGCCAGCAGCTTAGCCCCCGGGACAGTTTTCTCTGGGGCCAACGTCCTGACTTTC
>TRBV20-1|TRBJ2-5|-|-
CSARFGSGIVGTQYF
TGCAGTGCTAGATTCGGGTCGGGGATTGTTGGGACCCAGTACTTC
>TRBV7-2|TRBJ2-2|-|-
CASSLAGLQTGELFF
TGTGCCAGCAGCTTAGCGGGACTTCAGACCGGGGAGCTGTTTTTT
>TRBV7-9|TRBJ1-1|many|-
CASSGLNTEAFF
TGTGCCAGCAGCGGCCTGAACACTGAAGCTTTCTTT
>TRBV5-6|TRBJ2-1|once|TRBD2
CASGRREGHYEQFF
TGTGCCAGCGGGAGGCGGGAGGGCCACTATGAGCAGTTCTTC
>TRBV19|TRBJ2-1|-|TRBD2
CASSISGLTYNEQFF
TGTGCCAGTAGTATATCGGGACTAACTTACAATGAGCAGTTCTTC
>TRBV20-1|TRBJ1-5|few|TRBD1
CSAHRTGGSNQPQHF
TGCAGTGCTCACCGGACAGGAGGGAGCAATCAGCCCCAGCATTTT
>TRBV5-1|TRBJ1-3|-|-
CASSPGGSSGNTIYF
TGCGCCAGCAGCCCCGGAGGCTCCTCTGGAAACACCATATATTTT
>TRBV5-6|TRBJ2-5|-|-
CASSRTGATKETQYF
TGTGCCAGCAGCCGCACGGGGGCGACGAAAGAGACCCAGTACTTC
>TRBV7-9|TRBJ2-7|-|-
CASSSQVGEQYF
TGTGCCAGCAGCTCTCAGGTTGGCGAGCAGTACTTC
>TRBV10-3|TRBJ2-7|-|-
CAISDRGGSYEQYF
TGTGCCATCAGCGATCGTGGGGGGTCCTACGAGCAGTACTTC
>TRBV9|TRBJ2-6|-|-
CASSVVGASANVLTF
TGTGCCAGCAGCGTAGTGGGCGCTTCGGCCAACGTCCTGACTTTC
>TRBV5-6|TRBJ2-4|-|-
CASSLGRGAKNIQYF
TGTGCCAGCAGCTTGGGGAGGGGAGCCAAAAACATTCAGTACTTC
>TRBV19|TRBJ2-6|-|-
CASTRVDISSGANVLTF
TGTGCCAGTACCCGGGTGGATATTAGTTCTGGGGCCAACGTCCTGACTTTC
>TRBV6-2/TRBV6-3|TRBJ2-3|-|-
CASSYSMFGVTDTQYF
TGTGCCAGCAGTTACTCGATGTTCGGAGTCACAGATACGCAGTATTTT
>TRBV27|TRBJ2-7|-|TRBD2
CASRWTSGTYEQYF
TGTGCTAGCAGATGGACTAGCGGCACCTACGAGCAGTACTTC
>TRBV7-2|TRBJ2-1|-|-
CASSFSGGVTYNEQFF
TGTGCCAGCAGCTTCTCCGGAGGGGTTACCTACAATGAGCAGTTCTTC
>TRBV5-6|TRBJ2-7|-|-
CASSWGFVSSYEQYF
TGTGCCAGCAGCTGGGGTTTTGTGAGCTCCTACGAGCAGTACTTC
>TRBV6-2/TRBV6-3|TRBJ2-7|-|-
CASSPLISGTVSYEQYF
TGTGCCAGCAGCCCCCTGATTAGCGGTACGGTTTCCTACGAGCAGTACTTC
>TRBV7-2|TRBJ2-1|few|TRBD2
CASSLWTSGTNNEQFF
TGTGCCAGCAGCTTATGGACTAGCGGGACCAACAATGAGCAGTTCTTC
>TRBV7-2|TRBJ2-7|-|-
CASSLSAEGIYEQYF
TGTGCCAGCAGCTTATCGGCGGAGGGGATCTACGAGCAGTACTTC
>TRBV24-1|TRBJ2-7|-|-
CATSDSTGAPQYF
TGTGCCACCAGTGACTCAACGGGGGCGCCGCAGTACTTC
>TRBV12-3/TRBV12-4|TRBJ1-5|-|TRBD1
CASRTGDGNQPQHF
TGTGCCAGCAGGACAGGGGATGGCAATCAGCCCCAGCATTTT
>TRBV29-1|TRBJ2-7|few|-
CSVDVGTLTDEQYF
TGCAGCGTTGACGTAGGGACCCTAACCGACGAGCAGTACTTC
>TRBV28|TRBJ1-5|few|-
CASSPPLGEIQPQHF
TGTGCCAGCAGCCCGCCCCTCGGGGAGATTCAGCCCCAGCATTTT
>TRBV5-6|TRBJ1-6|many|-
CASSLGGPLHF
TGTGCCAGCAGCTTGGGTGGACCCCTCCACTTT
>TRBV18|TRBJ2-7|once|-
CASSHDHRSSYEQYF
TGTGCCAGCTCACATGACCATAGGAGCTCCTACGAGCAGTACTTC
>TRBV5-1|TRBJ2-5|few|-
CASRGGREPQYF
TGCGCCAGCAGAGGGGGGCGGGAGCCCCAGTACTTC
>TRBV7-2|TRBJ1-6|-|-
CASSPFNSPLHF
TGTGCCAGCAGCCCGTTCAATTCACCCCTCCACTTT
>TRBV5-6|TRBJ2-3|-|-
CASSLRAETAHTQYF
TGTGCCAGCAGCTTGCGAGCCGAGACTGCCCATACGCAGTATTTT
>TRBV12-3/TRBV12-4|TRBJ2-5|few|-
CASSLGLARETQYF
TGTGCCAGCAGTTTAGGGTTAGCTCGGGAGACCCAGTACTTC
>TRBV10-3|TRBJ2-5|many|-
CAISQGQETQYF
TGTGCCATCAGTCAGGGGCAGGAGACCCAGTACTTC
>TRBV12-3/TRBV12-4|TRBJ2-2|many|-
CASSLASNTGELFF
TGTGCCAGCAGTTTGGCCAGTAACACCGGGGAGCTGTTTTTT
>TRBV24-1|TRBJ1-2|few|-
CATSGSLGRGNYGYTF
TGTGCCACCAGTGGTTCTCTTGGTAGAGGGAACTATGGCTACACCTTC